This T cell receptor (beta chain) was documented in a study of control samples from healthy donors and cancer patients. With 6 bases clipped from V and 4 bases from J, the junction kept 8 bases outside the gene matches. CDR3 size: 14 residues. From germline, CDR1 is MNHEY and CDR2 SVGAGI. Here immunoSEQ multiplex PCR was the method, and the copy in TCRdb shows in-frame clones only, minus some. The table shows 200,000 to 250,000 clones, with 85% to 95% occurring only once. This chain connects TRBV6-5 to TRBJ1-2; TRBD1 matches at 7 bases. The clonotype originates from a man aged 45-65 years in good health. The sequenced sample was blood. The CDR3: CASSPRAGGYGYTF. CDR3 DNA: TGTGCCAGCAGCCCCAGGGCAGGGGGCTATGGCTACACCTTC.